This T cell receptor beta chain was retrieved from a study of T cells after yellow fever vaccination. Study as a whole: Low-cell-number fractions were prepared with SMART-Seq v4 Ultra Low Input. Broader study findings: One caveat is that FACS-sorted repertoires could contain abundant clonotypes contaminating from the bulk population.

In the case of this clonotype: Its antigen is as yet unknown.

Germline trimming cut 4 bases from V and 4 bases from J; bases unmatched to any gene: 17. CDR3 length: 19 residues. Germline V gene lookup returns CDR1 LGHNA and CDR2 YNFKEQ. TCRdb processed the 5' RACE reads anew with MiXCR; each CDR3 protein has one entry. The sample gives approximately 550,000 distinct CDR3 sequences, around 21% of which show up once; roughly 13% is in the top ten. The sequenced sample was PBMCs, obtained 15 days after the yellow fever booster vaccination. The rearrangement joins TRBV4-2 to TRBJ2-3; TRBD2 agrees at 10 bases. This clonotype was obtained from a man under 40 who received the YFV17D yellow fever vaccine. The CDR3 spells CASSRFLLGLAGVADTQYF. In DNA, the CDR3 is TGTGCCAGCAGCCGGTTTTTGTTGGGGCTAGCGGGAGTGGCAGATACGCAGTATTTT.